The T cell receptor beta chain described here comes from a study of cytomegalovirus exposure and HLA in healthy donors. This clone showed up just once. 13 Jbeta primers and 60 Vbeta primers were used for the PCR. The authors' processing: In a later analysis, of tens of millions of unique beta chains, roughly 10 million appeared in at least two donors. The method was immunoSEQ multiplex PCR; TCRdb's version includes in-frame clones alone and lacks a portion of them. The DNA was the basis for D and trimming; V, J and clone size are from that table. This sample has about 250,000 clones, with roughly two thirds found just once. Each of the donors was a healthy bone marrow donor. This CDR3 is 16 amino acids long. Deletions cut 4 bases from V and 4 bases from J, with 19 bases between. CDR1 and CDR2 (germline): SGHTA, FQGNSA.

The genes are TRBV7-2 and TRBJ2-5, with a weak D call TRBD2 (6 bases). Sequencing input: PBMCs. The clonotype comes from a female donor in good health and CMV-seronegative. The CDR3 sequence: CASSYRGGQGGETQYF. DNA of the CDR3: TGTGCCAGCAGCTACCGAGGAGGGCAGGGAGGAGAGACCCAGTACTTC.